These T cell receptor beta chains were read from a single sample in a study of OX40 agonist ivuxolimab in advanced cancers. The method was immunoSEQ multiplex PCR; TCRdb's version includes in-frame clones alone and lacks a portion of them. Of 80,000 to 100,000 clones listed, about 90% are singletons. The sample was CD4+ or CD8+ T cells sorted from blood, taken in a trial of the OX40 agonist ivuxolimab. These receptor sequences come from an adult with an advanced solid tumor such as melanoma, head and neck, liver or kidney cancer. The conserved cysteine and the conserved F or W are not part of the CDR3 here.

v_gene,CDR3aa
TRBV19,ASSQGRVQNQPQH
TRBV27,ASADREGEKLF
TRBV13,ASSLERGGGTEAF
TRBV9,ASSISGTVNQPQH
TRBV6-6,ASKEGWTEAF
TRBV5-4,ASSPSGGRTDTQY
TRBV7-2,ASSLAKGLRGYEQF
TRBV29-1,SADRNTEAF
TRBV28,ASRTGGSSNQPQH
TRBV5-6,ASSDLGRDKGYT
TRBV7-9,ASSLASYTEAF
TRBV18,ASSPAGTGGYEQY
TRBV5-1,ASGFSGGNTGELF
TRBV14,ASSRNIMASGTDTQY
TRBV5-1,ASSLIDNEQF
TRBV11-3,ASSLNRESPLH
TRBV29-1,SVDTIGRRY
TRBV6-1,ASSEGGLGEKLF
TRBV29-1,SVVRGYGYT
TRBV4-2,ASSQEVGDGYYEQY
TRBV18,ASSPGTSGFNEQF
TRBV11-1,ASSPPEGEQF